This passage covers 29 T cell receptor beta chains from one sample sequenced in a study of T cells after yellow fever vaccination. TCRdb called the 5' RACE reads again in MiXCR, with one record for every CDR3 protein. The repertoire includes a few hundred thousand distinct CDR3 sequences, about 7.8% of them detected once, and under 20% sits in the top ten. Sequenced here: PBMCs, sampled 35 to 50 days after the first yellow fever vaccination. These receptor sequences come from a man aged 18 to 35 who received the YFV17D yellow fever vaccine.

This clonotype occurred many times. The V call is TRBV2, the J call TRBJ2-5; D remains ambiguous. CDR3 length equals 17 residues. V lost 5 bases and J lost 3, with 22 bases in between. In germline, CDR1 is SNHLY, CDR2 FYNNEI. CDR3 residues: CASSLTLSAATEETQYF. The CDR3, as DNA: TGTGCCAGCAGTCTTACCCTGAGCGCGGCTACCGAAGAGACCCAGTACTTC.

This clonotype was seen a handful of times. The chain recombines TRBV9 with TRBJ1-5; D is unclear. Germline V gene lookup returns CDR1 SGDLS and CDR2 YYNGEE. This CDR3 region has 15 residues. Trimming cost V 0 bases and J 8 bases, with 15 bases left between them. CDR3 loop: CASSVDSGTVEPQHF. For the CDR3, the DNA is TGTGCCAGCAGCGTAGACTCTGGTACAGTCGAGCCCCAGCATTTT.

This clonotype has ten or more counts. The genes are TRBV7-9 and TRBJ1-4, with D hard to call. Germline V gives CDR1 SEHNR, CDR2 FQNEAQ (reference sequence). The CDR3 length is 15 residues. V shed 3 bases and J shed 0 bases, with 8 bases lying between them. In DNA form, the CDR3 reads TGTGCCAGCAGCTTCGGATGGGCAACTAATGAAAAACTGTTTTTT. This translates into CASSFGWATNEKLFF.

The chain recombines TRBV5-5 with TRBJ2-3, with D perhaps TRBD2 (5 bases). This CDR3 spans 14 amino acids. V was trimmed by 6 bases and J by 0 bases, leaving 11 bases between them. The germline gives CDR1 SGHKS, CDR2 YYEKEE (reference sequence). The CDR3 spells CASTGVSSTDTQYF. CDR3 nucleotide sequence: TGTGCCAGCACCGGGGTTTCTAGCACAGATACGCAGTATTTT.

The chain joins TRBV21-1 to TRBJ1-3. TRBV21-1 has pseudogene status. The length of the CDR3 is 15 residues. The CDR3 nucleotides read TGTGCCAGCGACCCGGGGAGGGGAACGGGAAACACCATATATTTT. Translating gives CASDPGRGTGNTIYF.

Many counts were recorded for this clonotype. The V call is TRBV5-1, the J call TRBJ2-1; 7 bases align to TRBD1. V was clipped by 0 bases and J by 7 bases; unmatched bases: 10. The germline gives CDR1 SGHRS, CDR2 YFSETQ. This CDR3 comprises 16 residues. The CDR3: CASSLAEGQLGNEQFF. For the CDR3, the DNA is TGCGCCAGCAGCTTGGCCGAGGGACAGTTAGGGAATGAGCAGTTCTTC.

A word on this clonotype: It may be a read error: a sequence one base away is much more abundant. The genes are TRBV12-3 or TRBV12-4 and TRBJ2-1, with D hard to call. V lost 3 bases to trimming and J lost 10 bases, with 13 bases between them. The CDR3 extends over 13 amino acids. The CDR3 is CASSFPQPSEQFF. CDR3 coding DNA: TGTGCCAGCAGTTTCCCACAGCCGAGCGAGCAGTTCTTC.

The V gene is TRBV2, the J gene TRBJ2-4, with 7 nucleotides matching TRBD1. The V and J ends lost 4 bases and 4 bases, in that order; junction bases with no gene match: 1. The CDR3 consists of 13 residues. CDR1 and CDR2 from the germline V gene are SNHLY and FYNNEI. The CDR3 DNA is TGTGCCAGCAGTGGGGGACAGAAAAACATTCAGTACTTC. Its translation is CASSGGQKNIQYF.

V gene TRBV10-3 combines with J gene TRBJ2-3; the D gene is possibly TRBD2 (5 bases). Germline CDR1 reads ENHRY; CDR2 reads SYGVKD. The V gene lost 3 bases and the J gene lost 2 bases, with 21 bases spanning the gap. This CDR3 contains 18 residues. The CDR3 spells CAISEGGMFESPTDTQYF. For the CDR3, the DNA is TGTGCCATCAGTGAAGGAGGAATGTTTGAATCCCCCACAGATACGCAGTATTTT.

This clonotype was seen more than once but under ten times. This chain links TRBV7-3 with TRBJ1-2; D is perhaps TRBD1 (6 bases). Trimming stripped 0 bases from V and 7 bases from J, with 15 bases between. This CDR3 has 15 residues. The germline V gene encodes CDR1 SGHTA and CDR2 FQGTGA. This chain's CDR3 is CASSLTAGGRGGYTF. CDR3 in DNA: TGTGCCAGCAGCTTAACTGCGGGGGGCAGGGGTGGCTACACCTTC. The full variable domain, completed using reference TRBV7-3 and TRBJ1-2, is GAGVSQTPSNKVTEKGKYVELRCDPISGHTALYWYRQSLGQGPEFLIYFQGTGAADDSGLPNDRFFAVRPEGSVSTLKIQRTERGDSAVYLCASSLTAGGRGGYTFGSGTRLTVV.

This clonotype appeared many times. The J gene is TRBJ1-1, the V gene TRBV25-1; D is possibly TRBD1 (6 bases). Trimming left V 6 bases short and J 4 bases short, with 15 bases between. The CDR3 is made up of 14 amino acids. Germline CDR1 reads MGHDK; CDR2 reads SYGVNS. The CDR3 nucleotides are TGTGCCAGCAGCCCCCCCGAGGGGGGCACTGAAGCTTTCTTT. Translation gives CASSPPEGGTEAFF.

The CDR3 nucleotides are TGTGCCAGCAGGTCGGACGGCCTCAATCAGCCCCAGCATTTT. This codes for CASRSDGLNQPQHF. The V call is TRBV6-2 or TRBV6-3, the J call TRBJ1-5; D is unresolved. In germline, CDR1 is MNHEY, CDR2 SVGEGT. This CDR3 comprises 14 residues. The V gene lost 6 bases and the J gene lost 3 bases, with 12 bases spanning the gap.

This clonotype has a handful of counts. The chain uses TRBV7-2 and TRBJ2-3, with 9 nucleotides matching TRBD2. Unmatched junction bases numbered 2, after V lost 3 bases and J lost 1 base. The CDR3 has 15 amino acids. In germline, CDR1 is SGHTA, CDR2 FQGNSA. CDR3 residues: CASSFSSGGTDTQYF. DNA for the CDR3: TGTGCCAGCAGCTTCTCTAGCGGGGGCACAGATACGCAGTATTTT. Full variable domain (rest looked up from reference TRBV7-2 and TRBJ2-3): GAGVSQSPSNKVTEKGKDVELRCDPISGHTALYWYRQSLGQGLEFLIYFQGNSAPDKSGLPSDRFSAERTGGSVSTLTIQRTQQEDSAVYLCASSFSSGGTDTQYFGPGTRLTVL.

CDR3 sequence (DNA): TGCGCCAGCAGCTCTGGTGAAGGAGGGGATGAAAAACTGTTTTTT. Protein product: CASSSGEGGDEKLFF. This sequence joins TRBV5-1 and TRBJ1-4; possibly TRBD1 for D (5 bases). The germline V gene encodes CDR1 SGHRS and CDR2 YFSETQ. CDR3 length equals 15 residues. V lost 3 bases, J lost 6 bases, and 15 bases lay in between.

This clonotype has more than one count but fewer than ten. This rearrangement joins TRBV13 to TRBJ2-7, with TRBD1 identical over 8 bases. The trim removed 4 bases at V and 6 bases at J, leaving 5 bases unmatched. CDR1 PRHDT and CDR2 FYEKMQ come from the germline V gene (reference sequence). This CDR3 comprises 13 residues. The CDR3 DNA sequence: TGTGCCAGCAGCTCATGGGACAGGTCCGAGCAGTACGTC. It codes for CASSSWDRSEQYV.

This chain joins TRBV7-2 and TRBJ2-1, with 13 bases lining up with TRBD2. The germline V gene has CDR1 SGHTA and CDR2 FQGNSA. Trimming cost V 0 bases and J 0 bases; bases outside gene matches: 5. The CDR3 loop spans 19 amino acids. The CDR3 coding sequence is TGTGCCAGCAGCTTAGCAGGACTAGCGGGGGTAAGCTCCTACAATGAGCAGTTCTTC. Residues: CASSLAGLAGVSSYNEQFF.

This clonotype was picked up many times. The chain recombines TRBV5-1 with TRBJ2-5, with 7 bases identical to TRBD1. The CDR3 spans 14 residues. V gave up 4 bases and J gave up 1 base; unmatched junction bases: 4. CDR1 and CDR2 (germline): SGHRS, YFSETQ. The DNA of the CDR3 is TGCGCCAGCAGCCCTGGGACAGTCCAAGAGACCCAGTACTTC. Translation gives CASSPGTVQETQYF.

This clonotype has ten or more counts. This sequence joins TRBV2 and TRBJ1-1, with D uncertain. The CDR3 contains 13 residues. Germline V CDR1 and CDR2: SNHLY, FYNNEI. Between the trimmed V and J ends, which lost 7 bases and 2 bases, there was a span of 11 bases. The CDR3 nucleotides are TGTGCCAGCAAAATCGAGGAAAACACTGAAGCTTTCTTT. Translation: CASKIEENTEAFF.

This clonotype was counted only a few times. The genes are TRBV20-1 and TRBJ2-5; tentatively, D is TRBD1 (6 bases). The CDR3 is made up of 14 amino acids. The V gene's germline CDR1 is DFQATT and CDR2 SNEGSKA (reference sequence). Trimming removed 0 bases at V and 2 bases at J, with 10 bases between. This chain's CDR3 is CSARDMRGQETQYF. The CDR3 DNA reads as TGCAGTGCTAGAGATATGAGGGGGCAAGAGACCCAGTACTTC.

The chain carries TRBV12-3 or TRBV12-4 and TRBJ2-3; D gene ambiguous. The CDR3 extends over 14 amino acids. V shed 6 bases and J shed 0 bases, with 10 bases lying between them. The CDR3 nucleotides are TGTGCCAGCAGGACGCGACTGAGCACAGATACGCAGTATTTT. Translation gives CASRTRLSTDTQYF.

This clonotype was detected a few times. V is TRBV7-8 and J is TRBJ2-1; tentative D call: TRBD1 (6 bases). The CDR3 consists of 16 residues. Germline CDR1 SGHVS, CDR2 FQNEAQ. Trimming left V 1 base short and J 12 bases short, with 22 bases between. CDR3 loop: CASSLGGGGTTLGQFF. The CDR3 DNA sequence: TGTGCCAGCAGCTTAGGTGGTGGGGGCACTACTTTAGGGCAGTTCTTC.

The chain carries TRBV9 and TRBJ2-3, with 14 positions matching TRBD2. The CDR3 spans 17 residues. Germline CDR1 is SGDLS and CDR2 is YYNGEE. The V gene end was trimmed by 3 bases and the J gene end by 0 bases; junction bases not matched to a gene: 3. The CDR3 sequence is CASSGLAGGTSTDTQYF. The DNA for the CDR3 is TGTGCCAGCAGCGGACTAGCGGGGGGGACTAGCACAGATACGCAGTATTTT.

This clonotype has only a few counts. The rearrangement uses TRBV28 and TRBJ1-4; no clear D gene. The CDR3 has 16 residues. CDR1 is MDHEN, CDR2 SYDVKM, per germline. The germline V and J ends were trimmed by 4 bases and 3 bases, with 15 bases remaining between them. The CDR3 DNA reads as TGTGCCAGCAGTTCCCCGAGAACCGACGCTAATGAAAAACTGTTTTTT. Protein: CASSSPRTDANEKLFF.

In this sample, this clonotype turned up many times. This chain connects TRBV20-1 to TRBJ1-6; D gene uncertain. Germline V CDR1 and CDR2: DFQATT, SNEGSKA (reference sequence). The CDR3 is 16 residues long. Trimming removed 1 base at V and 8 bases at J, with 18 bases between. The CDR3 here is CSARGIQQVEDSPLHF. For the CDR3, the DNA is TGCAGTGCTAGAGGGATCCAACAAGTCGAGGATTCACCCCTCCACTTT.

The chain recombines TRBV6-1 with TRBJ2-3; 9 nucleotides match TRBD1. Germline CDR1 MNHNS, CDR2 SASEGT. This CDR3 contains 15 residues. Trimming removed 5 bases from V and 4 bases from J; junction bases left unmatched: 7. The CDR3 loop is CASSKGQGWADTQYF. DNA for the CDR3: TGTGCCAGCAGTAAAGGACAGGGGTGGGCAGATACGCAGTATTTT.

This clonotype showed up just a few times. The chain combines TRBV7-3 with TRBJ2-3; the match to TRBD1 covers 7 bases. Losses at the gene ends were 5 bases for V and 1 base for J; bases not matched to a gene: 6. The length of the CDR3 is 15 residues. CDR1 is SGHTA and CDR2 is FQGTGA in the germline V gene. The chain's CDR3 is CASSLQGSRTDTQYF. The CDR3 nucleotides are TGTGCCAGCAGCCTACAGGGGTCCCGCACAGATACGCAGTATTTT.

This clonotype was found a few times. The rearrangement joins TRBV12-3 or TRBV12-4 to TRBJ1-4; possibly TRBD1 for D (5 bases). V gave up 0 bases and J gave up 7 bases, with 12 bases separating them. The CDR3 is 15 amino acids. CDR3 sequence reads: CASSLARGRSEKLFF. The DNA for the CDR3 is TGTGCCAGCAGTTTAGCGCGGGGACGGAGTGAAAAACTGTTTTTT.

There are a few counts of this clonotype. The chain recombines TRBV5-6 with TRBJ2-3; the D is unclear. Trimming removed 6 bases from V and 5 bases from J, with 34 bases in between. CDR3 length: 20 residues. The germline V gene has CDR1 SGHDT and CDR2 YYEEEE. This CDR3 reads CASTLQLEGLTAWALDTQYF. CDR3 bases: TGTGCCAGCACCCTTCAGCTTGAAGGATTGACGGCGTGGGCCTTAGATACGCAGTATTTT.

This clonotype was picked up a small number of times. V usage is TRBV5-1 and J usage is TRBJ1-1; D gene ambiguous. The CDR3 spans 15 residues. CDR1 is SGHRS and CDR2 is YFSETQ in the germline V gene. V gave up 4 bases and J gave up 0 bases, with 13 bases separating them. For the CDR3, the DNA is TGCGCCAGCAGCAGGTTAGTCTCAATGAACACTGAAGCTTTCTTT. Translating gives CASSRLVSMNTEAFF.